The rows below give T cell receptor beta chains drawn from one sample of a study of CD4 and CD8 cells across lung adenocarcinoma regions. A single record per CDR3 protein comes from TCRdb applying MiXCR to the PCR reads. Altogether about 17,000 distinct CDR3 sequences are present, more than 45% being singletons, with the ten largest covering roughly 18%. Sequenced input: CD4+ T cells from the margin of a lung tumor. The receptors stem from a male donor with lung adenocarcinoma. The CD4 and CD8 labels of this study may be unreliable. Each CDR3 is given with its conserved first and last residue. D genes are given only for firm matches. Clone size is shown for a subset of rows, as once, few, many or a class of expanded clone.

j_call v_call d_call clone_size cdr3_nt cdr3_aa
TRBJ2-3 TRBV27 TRBD1 NA TGTGCCAGCAGGTTAGTCGGGACAGCCCACCCAGATACGCAGTATTTT CASRLVGTAHPDTQYF
TRBJ2-5 TRBV12-3/TRBV12-4 TRBD1 NA TGTGCCAGCAGTCCAAGGACAGGGATACAGACCCAGTACTTC CASSPRTGIQTQYF
TRBJ1-6 TRBV18 TRBD1 few TGTGCCAGCTCACCCGACAGGGGTTCACCCCTCCACTTT CASSPDRGSPLHF
TRBJ2-7 TRBV27 NA NA TGTGCCAGCAGTTTTGGTAGGGGGTACTACGAGCAGTACTTC CASSFGRGYYEQYF
TRBJ2-3 TRBV7-2 TRBD2 many TGTGCCAGCACCAAAAGATTAGCGGGAGATACGCAGTATTTT CASTKRLAGDTQYF
TRBJ2-3 TRBV3-1 NA NA TGTGCCAGCAGCCAGCTGAAGGGAATTCAGTATTTT CASSQLKGIQYF
TRBJ2-5 TRBV11-2 TRBD1 few TGTGCCAGCAACTTGGGACAGTCTCAAGAGACCCAGTACTTC CASNLGQSQETQYF
TRBJ2-1 TRBV6-6 TRBD1 medium-sized TGTGCCAGCACAGGAAGGGGACAGGGCTACAATGAGCAGTTCTTC CASTGRGQGYNEQFF
TRBJ1-1 TRBV6-1 NA NA TGTGCCAGCACTGACGACAGAACGTTTTGGACTGAAGCTTTCTTT CASTDDRTFWTEAFF
TRBJ2-7 TRBV5-1 NA NA TGCGCCAGCAGCTTGTCAAACGGGATTACCACTTCCGAGCAGTACTTC CASSLSNGITTSEQYF
TRBJ2-7 TRBV10-2 NA NA TGCGGCAGCACGGGGGTGGGGGCCAAAGATACGCAGTACTTC CGSTGVGAKDTQYF
TRBJ2-3 TRBV15 TRBD2 many TGTGCCACCAGCAGGGAGCGGGAGGGAGGGCGAGATACGCAGTATTTT CATSREREGGRDTQYF
TRBJ2-1 TRBV3-1 NA few TGTGCCAGCACCCCAACGGGGTCGTCTGAGCAGTTCTTC CASTPTGSSEQFF